One TCR beta chain is described in this entry. These data belong to a study of T cell repertoires in cytomegalovirus infection. TCRdb used MiXCR to reprocess the reads, holding one entry per CDR3 protein. Of 250,000 to 300,000 distinct CDR3 sequences listed, roughly 9% are singletons. V dropped 4 bases and J dropped 4; count of bases not matched to a gene: 8. The CDR3 covers 15 residues. Germline V lookup: CDR1 LNHNV, CDR2 YYDKDF (reference sequence). The origin of this receptor is a human donor in good health (CMV status not recorded). Some clones in this sample may be carry-over from other donors' samples. The gene calls are TRBV15 and TRBJ1-2, with TRBD1 matching 8 bases. Sequencing input: PBMCs. The CDR3 DNA reads as TGTGCCACCAGCAAAGATAGGGACAGGTTCTATGGCTACACCTTC. Translation gives CATSKDRDRFYGYTF.